Listed here are 25 T cell receptor beta chains from one sample, sequenced in a study of T-cell reconstitution after alpha-beta-depleted transplantation in children. Unique molecular identifiers were used to barcode this TCRbeta library. TCRdb redid the calling of the PCR reads with MiXCR, one entry per CDR3 protein. Among about 360,000 distinct CDR3 sequences listed, roughly 15% were seen once. Sequencing used PBMCs, obtained from the stem cell graft. The receptors were gathered from a human donor who donated a stem cell graft to a child with Fanconi anemia.

This clonotype was observed at least ten times. As DNA, the CDR3 is TGTGCCAGCAGTACCGCCCTGACGGGGAACACTGAAGCTTTCTTT. Translating gives CASSTALTGNTEAFF. The rearrangement uses TRBV6-1 and TRBJ1-1; no reliable D call. Germline values: CDR1 MNHNS, CDR2 SASEGT. The V end lost 5 bases, the J end lost 1 base, and 14 bases lay between the germline ends. CDR3 length: 15 amino acids.

This clonotype was seen many times. The chain recombines TRBV7-6 with TRBJ2-3; 9 positions agree with TRBD1. Trimming took 5 bases from V and 2 from J; bases not matched to a gene: 11. The CDR3 loop spans 17 amino acids. Germline V gene lookup returns CDR1 SGHVS and CDR2 FNYEAQ. Here the CDR3 reads CASSPFAGTGPTDTQYF. CDR3 in DNA: TGTGCCAGCAGCCCCTTTGCAGGGACAGGGCCCACAGATACGCAGTATTTT.

The genes are TRBV6-5 and TRBJ1-1, with D hard to call. Trimming removed 2 bases from V and 3 bases from J, with 13 bases in between. Germline lookup yields CDR1 MNHEY and CDR2 SVGAGI. There are 15 residues in the CDR3. CDR3 DNA: TGTGCCAGCAGTTACGTGGAGGGTGGTGACACTGAAGCTTTCTTT. Amino acids: CASSYVEGGDTEAFF.

This clonotype was found many times. J is TRBJ1-2 and V is TRBV7-2; D remains unclear. Deletions cut 1 base from V and 2 bases from J, with 11 bases between. Germline CDR1 is SGHTA and CDR2 is FQGNSA. The CDR3 consists of 15 residues. As DNA, the CDR3 is TGTGCCAGCAGCTTAGTAGGGCTGGGGAACTATGGCTACACCTTC. As protein: CASSLVGLGNYGYTF.

This rearrangement joins TRBV20-1 to TRBJ2-3; 9 nucleotides align to TRBD2. CDR3 length equals 15 residues. V lost 2 bases to trimming and J lost 4 bases; unmatched junction nucleotides: 7. Germline V CDR1 and CDR2: DFQATT, SNEGSKA (reference sequence). Written as DNA, the CDR3 is TGCAGTGCTAGACCCGGGACTAGCATAGCAGATACGCAGTATTTT. Translated: CSARPGTSIADTQYF.

This clonotype appeared a few times. The chain joins TRBV20-1 to TRBJ2-3; the D gene is possibly TRBD1 (5 bases). V lost 4 bases and J 6 bases, leaving 11 bases between the germline ends. Germline CDR1 and CDR2: DFQATT and SNEGSKA (reference sequence). The CDR3 consists of 12 residues. CDR3 coding DNA: TGCAGTGCTATCCCAGGGCGGGATACGCAGTATTTT. It specifies CSAIPGRDTQYF.

This clonotype was recorded many times. The chain carries TRBV6-2 or TRBV6-3 and TRBJ2-2; no definite D call. This CDR3 comprises 14 residues. Germline-derived CDR1 and CDR2 are MNHEY and SVGEGT. Trimming cost V 5 bases and J 5 bases, with 12 bases left between them. The CDR3 coding sequence is TGTGCCAGCAGTAAAGACGGAGTGACCGGGGAGCTGTTTTTT. This encodes CASSKDGVTGELFF.

This clonotype was observed a handful of times. The junction departs from germline at one end; a sequencing error may be responsible. This chain connects TRBV20-1 to TRBJ2-3; a weak D match, TRBD2 (6 bases). The CDR3 runs to 16 residues. The germline gives CDR1 DFQATT, CDR2 SNEGSKA (reference sequence). The CDR3 DNA is TGCACTGCTAGAGATTATACGGCGGGGCCCACAGATACGCAGTATTTT. This codes for CTARDYTAGPTDTQYF.

The table lists this clonotype with many counts. V usage is TRBV13 and J usage is TRBJ1-1, with D unclear. The CDR3 runs 18 residues. Trimming removed 5 bases from V and 0 bases from J, with 22 bases in between. CDR1 PRHDT and CDR2 FYEKMQ come from the germline V gene (reference sequence). CDR3 sequence: CASSPTGDKGSMNTEAFF. The CDR3 DNA reads as TGTGCCAGCAGCCCGACCGGTGACAAGGGATCTATGAACACTGAAGCTTTCTTT. Full variable domain (outside the CDR3, taken from reference TRBV13 and TRBJ1-1): AAGVIQSPRHLIKEKRETATLKCYPIPRHDTVYWYQQGPGQDPQFLISFYEKMQSDKGSIPDRFSAQQFSDYHSELNMSSLELGDSALYFCASSPTGDKGSMNTEAFFGQGTRLTVV.

This clonotype has a handful of counts. This sequence joins TRBV12-3 or TRBV12-4 and TRBJ1-5; D remains unclear. CDR3 size: 13 residues. Deletions cut 1 base from V and 5 bases from J, with 6 bases between. The CDR3 nucleotides are TGTGCCAGCAGTTTAGGGAACGATCAGCCCCAGCATTTT. Protein product: CASSLGNDQPQHF.

The chain is built from TRBV4-3 and TRBJ2-3; tentative D call: TRBD2 (6 bases). This CDR3 is built from 13 residues. V was trimmed by 1 base and J by 6 bases, leaving 8 bases between them. Germline V gene data show CDR1 as LGHNA and CDR2 as YSLEER. The CDR3 DNA reads TGCGCCAGCAGCCAAGGTCTAGCGGATACGCAGTATTTT. It yields the protein CASSQGLADTQYF.

This clonotype has just a few counts. This sequence joins TRBV7-9 and TRBJ2-2; D gene unclear. CDR3 length: 12 residues. Germline V gene lookup returns CDR1 SEHNR and CDR2 FQNEAQ (reference sequence). With 4 bases removed from V and 6 bases from J, the gap between germline ends came to 6 bases. The CDR3 is CASSSMAGELFF. The CDR3 DNA reads as TGTGCCAGCAGCTCCATGGCCGGGGAGCTGTTTTTT.

V and J are TRBV15 and TRBJ2-1; 7 bases align to TRBD2. The ends lost 9 bases at V and 3 bases at J; junction bases unmatched: 5. This CDR3 is built from 13 residues. CDR1 is LNHNV, CDR2 YYDKDF, per germline (reference sequence). CDR3 loop: CATRGGGYNEQFF. The CDR3 nucleotides read TGTGCCACGCGGGGCGGGGGCTACAATGAGCAGTTCTTC.

In its sample, this clonotype was seen a few times. V is TRBV5-1 and J is TRBJ1-1; 8 nucleotides agree with TRBD1. CDR3 size: 16 residues. The germline V gene has CDR1 SGHRS and CDR2 YFSETQ. The V gene end was trimmed by 0 bases and the J gene end by 4 bases; junction bases not matched to a gene: 8. CDR3 nucleotide sequence: TGCGCCAGCAGCTTGGCTTCTCAGGGGGCAATCACTGAAGCTTTCTTT. Its translation: CASSLASQGAITEAFF. The whole variable domain, remainder taken from reference TRBV5-1 and TRBJ1-1, is KAGVTQTPRYLIKTRGQQVTLSCSPISGHRSVSWYQQTPGQGLQFLFEYFSETQRNKGNFPGRFSGRQFSNSRSEMNVSTLELGDSALYLCASSLASQGAITEAFFGQGTRLTVV.

This clonotype was counted at least ten times. The rearrangement joins TRBV20-1 to TRBJ2-3; 8 bases line up with TRBD1. This CDR3 is built from 11 residues. Germline V gene data show CDR1 as DFQATT and CDR2 as SNEGSKA (reference sequence). V trimming: 5 bases; J trimming: 11 bases; junction bases outside the gene matches: 6. CDR3 region: CSAPRGQGQYF. CDR3 DNA sequence: TGCAGTGCTCCCAGGGGGCAGGGGCAGTATTTT.

The J gene is TRBJ2-2, the V gene TRBV5-6; D might be TRBD1 (6 bases). Trimming took 0 bases from V and 3 from J, leaving 12 bases between them. CDR1 is SGHDT and CDR2 is YYEEEE in the germline V gene. The CDR3 is made up of 16 amino acids. The CDR3 reads CASSLAGEDDTGELFF. In nucleotides, the CDR3 is TGTGCCAGCAGCTTGGCAGGGGAAGACGACACCGGGGAGCTGTTTTTT.

The genes are TRBV29-1 and TRBJ2-7, with D perhaps given as TRBD1 or TRBD2 (6 bases each). The germline gives CDR1 SQVTM, CDR2 ANQGSEA. This CDR3 comprises 14 residues. V was shortened by 2 bases and J by 2 bases, with 13 bases between the two germline ends. The CDR3 DNA reads TGCAGCGTTGAAAGTAGAGGGGGGACCTACGAGCAGTACTTC. Amino acid sequence: CSVESRGGTYEQYF.

This clonotype has ten or more counts. CDR3 loop: CSVGTTAYNEQFF. DNA of the CDR3: TGCAGCGTTGGGACCACCGCTTACAATGAGCAGTTCTTC. The chain employs TRBV29-1 and TRBJ2-1; the D is unclear. From germline, CDR1 is SQVTM and CDR2 ANQGSEA. V gave up 4 bases and J gave up 4 bases, with 11 bases separating them. The CDR3 is 13 amino acids.

This clonotype was seen at least ten times. The J gene is TRBJ2-3, the V gene TRBV10-2; no clear D gene. With 3 bases removed from V and 1 base from J, the gap between germline ends came to 5 bases. Germline CDR1 reads WSHSY; CDR2 reads SAAADI. The CDR3 is made up of 13 amino acids. The CDR3 sequence is CASSEWGTDTQYF. CDR3 nucleotide sequence: TGCGCCAGCAGTGAATGGGGCACAGATACGCAGTATTTT.

V gene TRBV4-3 combines with J gene TRBJ2-1, with no clear D. V was pared by 0 bases and J by 0 bases, with 12 bases between. This CDR3 region has 17 residues. Germline-derived CDR1 and CDR2 are LGHNA and YSLEER. The CDR3 region is CASSQDIGQSSYNEQFF. The CDR3, as DNA: TGCGCCAGCAGCCAAGATATAGGGCAGAGCTCCTACAATGAGCAGTTCTTC.

This clonotype was counted at least ten times. V usage is TRBV7-8 and J usage is TRBJ2-3; a possible D gene is TRBD2 (7 bases). This CDR3 is 14 amino acids long. Trimming left V 3 bases short and J 6 bases short, with 13 bases between. CDR1 is SGHVS and CDR2 is FQNEAQ in the germline V gene. The chain's CDR3 is CASSLGGASDTQYF. The CDR3 DNA is TGTGCCAGCAGCTTGGGGGGGGCCAGCGATACGCAGTATTTT.

The rearrangement uses TRBV11-2 and TRBJ2-3; TRBD2 matches 7 bases. The CDR3 runs to 15 residues. Unmatched junction bases numbered 9, after V lost 7 bases and J lost 2 bases. Looked up from germline, CDR1 is SGHAT and CDR2 is FQNNGV. The CDR3 DNA follows: TGTGCCAGCATCAACCGAGGGACTATCACAGATACGCAGTATTTT. This translates into CASINRGTITDTQYF.

The rearrangement joins TRBV9 to TRBJ2-5; possible D gene TRBD2, 6 bases. Germline V gene sequence: CDR1 SGDLS, CDR2 YYNGEE. Trimming removed 0 bases from V and 1 base from J, with 7 bases in between. The length of the CDR3 is 14 residues. The CDR3 loop is CASSVGDSQETQYF. CDR3 bases: TGTGCCAGCAGCGTAGGGGACTCCCAAGAGACCCAGTACTTC.

This clonotype was counted at least ten times. The chain combines TRBV27 with TRBJ2-1; D is possibly TRBD1 (5 bases). Per the germline V gene, CDR1 is MNHEY and CDR2 is SMNVEV (reference sequence). The CDR3 spans 16 residues. Trimming pared 2 bases from V and 2 bases from J, leaving 13 bases between. In DNA form, the CDR3 reads TGTGCCAGCAGTTTAAGGTCGCAGGGCGCCTACAATGAGCAGTTCTTC. It encodes CASSLRSQGAYNEQFF.

The rearrangement uses TRBV6-5 and TRBJ2-2; D possibly corresponds to TRBD2 (5 bases). V shed 2 bases and J shed 5 bases, with 12 bases lying between them. Germline V CDR1 and CDR2: MNHEY, SVGAGI. The length of the CDR3 is 15 residues. The CDR3 sequence: CASSYGPTGTGELFF. The DNA for the CDR3 is TGTGCCAGCAGTTACGGCCCCACGGGAACCGGGGAGCTGTTTTTT.